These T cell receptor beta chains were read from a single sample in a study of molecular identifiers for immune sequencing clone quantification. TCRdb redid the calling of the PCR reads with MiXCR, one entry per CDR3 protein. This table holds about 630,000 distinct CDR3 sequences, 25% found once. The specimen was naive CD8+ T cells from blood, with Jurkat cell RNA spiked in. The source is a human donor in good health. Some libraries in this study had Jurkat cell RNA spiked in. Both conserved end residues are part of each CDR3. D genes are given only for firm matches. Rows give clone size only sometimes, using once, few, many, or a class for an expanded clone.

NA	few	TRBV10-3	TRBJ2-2	CAISDPGLYTGELFF	TGTGCCATCAGTGACCCAGGGCTCTACACCGGGGAGCTGTTTTTT
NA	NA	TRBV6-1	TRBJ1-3	CASSERVGAVSGNTMYF	TGTGCCAGCAGTGAACGGGTCGGGGCAGTCTCTGGAAACACCATGTATTTT
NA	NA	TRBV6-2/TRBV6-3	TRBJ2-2	CASTSQFIGGELFF	TGTGCCAGCACTTCCCAATTTATTGGTGGGGAGCTGTTTTTT
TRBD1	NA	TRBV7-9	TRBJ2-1	CASRPGTGISYNEQFF	TGTGCCAGCAGACCAGGGACAGGGATCTCCTACAATGAGCAGTTCTTC
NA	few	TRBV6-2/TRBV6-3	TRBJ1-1	CASSPRLGGWGEDTEAFF	TGTGCCAGCAGTCCCCGTTTGGGGGGATGGGGGGAAGACACTGAAGCTTTCTTT
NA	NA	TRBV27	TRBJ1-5	CASGIKNQPQHF	TGTGCCAGCGGGATAAAAAATCAGCCCCAGCATTTT
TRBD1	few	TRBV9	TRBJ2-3	CASSGGTGLGTDTQYF	TGTGCCAGCAGCGGAGGGACAGGGTTGGGCACAGATACGCAGTATTTT
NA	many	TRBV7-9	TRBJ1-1	CASSEPGNEAFF	TGTGCCAGCAGCGAACCGGGAAATGAAGCTTTCTTT
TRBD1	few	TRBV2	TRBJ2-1	CASSEGPGQGAGEQFF	TGTGCCAGCAGTGAAGGTCCGGGACAGGGGGCAGGTGAGCAGTTCTTC
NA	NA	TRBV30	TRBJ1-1	CAWSRRGYGTEAFF	TGTGCCTGGAGCCGACGAGGATATGGCACTGAAGCTTTCTTT
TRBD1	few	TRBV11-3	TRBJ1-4	CASSPTRGTGGTNEKLFF	TGTGCCAGCAGCCCTACCCGTGGGACAGGGGGAACTAATGAAAAACTGTTTTTT
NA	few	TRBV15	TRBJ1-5	CATSRDWGGAQPQHF	TGTGCCACCAGCAGAGATTGGGGTGGAGCACAGCCCCAGCATTTT
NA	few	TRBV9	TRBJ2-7	CASSVRDIPYEQYF	TGTGCCAGCAGCGTCCGGGACATTCCCTACGAGCAGTACTTC
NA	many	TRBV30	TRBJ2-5	CAWSVDSIQETQYF	TGTGCCTGGAGTGTGGACAGTATTCAAGAGACCCAGTACTTC
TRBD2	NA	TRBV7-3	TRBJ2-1	CASSSLAGDGEQFF	TGTGCCAGCAGCTCACTAGCGGGAGACGGTGAGCAGTTCTTC
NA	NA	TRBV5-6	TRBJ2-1	CASSPGRTAIYNEQFF	TGTGCCAGCAGCCCCGGCAGGACAGCTATATACAATGAGCAGTTCTTC
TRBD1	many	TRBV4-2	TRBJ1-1	CASSPQTGPASEAFF	TGTGCCAGCAGCCCTCAGACAGGGCCGGCGTCCGAAGCTTTCTTT
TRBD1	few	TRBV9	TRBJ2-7	CASSVGQGSEQYF	TGTGCCAGCAGCGTAGGACAGGGGAGCGAGCAGTACTTC
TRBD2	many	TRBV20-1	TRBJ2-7	CSARPRGAYEQYF	TGCAGTGCTAGACCCCGGGGGGCCTACGAGCAGTACTTC
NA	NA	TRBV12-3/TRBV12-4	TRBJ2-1	CASSLSRTEQFF	TGTGCCAGCAGTTTAAGTCGGACTGAGCAGTTCTTC
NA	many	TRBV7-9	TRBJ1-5	CASSYMGPGSNQPQHF	TGTGCCAGCAGCTACATGGGGCCTGGGAGCAATCAGCCCCAGCATTTT